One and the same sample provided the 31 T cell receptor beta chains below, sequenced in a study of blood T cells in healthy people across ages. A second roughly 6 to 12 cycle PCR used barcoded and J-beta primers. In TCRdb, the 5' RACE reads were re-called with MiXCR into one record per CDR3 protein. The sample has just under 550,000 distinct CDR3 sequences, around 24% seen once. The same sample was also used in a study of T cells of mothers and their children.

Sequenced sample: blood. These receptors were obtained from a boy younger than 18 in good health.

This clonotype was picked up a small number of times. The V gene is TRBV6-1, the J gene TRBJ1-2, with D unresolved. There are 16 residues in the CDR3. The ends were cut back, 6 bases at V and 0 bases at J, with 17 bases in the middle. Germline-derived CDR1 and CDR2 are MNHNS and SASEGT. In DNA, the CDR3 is TGTGCCAGCAGCCTCGCGGGCAGGCTGTCTAACTATGGCTACACCTTC. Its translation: CASSLAGRLSNYGYTF.

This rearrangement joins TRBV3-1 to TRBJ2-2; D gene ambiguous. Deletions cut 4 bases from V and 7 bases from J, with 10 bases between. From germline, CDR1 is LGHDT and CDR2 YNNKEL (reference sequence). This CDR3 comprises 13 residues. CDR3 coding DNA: TGTGCCAGCAGCCCTGATCTAATCGGGGAGCTGTTTTTT. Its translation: CASSPDLIGELFF.

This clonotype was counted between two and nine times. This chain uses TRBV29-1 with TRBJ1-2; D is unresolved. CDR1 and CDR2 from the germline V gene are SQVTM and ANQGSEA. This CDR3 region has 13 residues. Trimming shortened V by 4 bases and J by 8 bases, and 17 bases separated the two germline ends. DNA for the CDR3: TGCAGCGTTGTGTCGGGCAGAGCTGGGGGCTACACCTTC. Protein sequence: CSVVSGRAGGYTF.

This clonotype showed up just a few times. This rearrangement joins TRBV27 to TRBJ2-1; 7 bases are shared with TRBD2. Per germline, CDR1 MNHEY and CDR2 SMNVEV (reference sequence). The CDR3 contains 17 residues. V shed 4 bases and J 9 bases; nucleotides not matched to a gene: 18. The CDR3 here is CASSWSSGGGRGGEQFF. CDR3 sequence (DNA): TGTGCCAGCAGTTGGTCCTCGGGCGGGGGTCGGGGCGGTGAGCAGTTCTTC.

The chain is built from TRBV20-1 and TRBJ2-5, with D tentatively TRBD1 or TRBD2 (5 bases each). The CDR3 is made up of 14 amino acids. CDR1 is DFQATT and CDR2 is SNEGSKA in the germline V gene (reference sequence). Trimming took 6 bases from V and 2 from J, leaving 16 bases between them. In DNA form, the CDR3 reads TGCAGTGCCGACGAGGGACGTTTACAAGAGACCCAGTACTTC. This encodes CSADEGRLQETQYF.

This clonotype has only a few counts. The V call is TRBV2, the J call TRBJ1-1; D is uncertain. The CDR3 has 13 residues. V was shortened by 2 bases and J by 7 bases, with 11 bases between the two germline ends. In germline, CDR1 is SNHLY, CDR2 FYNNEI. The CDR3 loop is CASSELWGDEAFF. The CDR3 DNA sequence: TGTGCCAGCAGTGAATTGTGGGGTGATGAAGCTTTCTTT.

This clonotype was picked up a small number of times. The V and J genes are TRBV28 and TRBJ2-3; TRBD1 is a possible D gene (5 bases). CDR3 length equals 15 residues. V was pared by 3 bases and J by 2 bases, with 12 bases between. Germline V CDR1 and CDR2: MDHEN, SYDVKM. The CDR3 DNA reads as TGTGCCAGCAGTTTCGGACACGTCCTCACAGATACGCAGTATTTT. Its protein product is CASSFGHVLTDTQYF.

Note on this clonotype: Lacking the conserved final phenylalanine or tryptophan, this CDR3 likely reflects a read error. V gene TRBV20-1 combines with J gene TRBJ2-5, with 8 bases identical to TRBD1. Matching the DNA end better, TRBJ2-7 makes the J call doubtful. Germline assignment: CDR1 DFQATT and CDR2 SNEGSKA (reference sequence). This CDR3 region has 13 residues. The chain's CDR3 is CSANSGQGYEQYL. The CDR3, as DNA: TGCAGTGCTAATTCCGGACAGGGTTACGAGCAGTACCTC.

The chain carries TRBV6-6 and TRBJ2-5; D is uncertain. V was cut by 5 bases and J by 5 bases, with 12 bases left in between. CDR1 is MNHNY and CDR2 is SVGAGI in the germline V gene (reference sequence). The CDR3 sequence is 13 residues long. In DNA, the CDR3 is TGTGCCAGCAGTCCCTCCTTCCCGGAGACCCAGTACTTC. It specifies CASSPSFPETQYF.

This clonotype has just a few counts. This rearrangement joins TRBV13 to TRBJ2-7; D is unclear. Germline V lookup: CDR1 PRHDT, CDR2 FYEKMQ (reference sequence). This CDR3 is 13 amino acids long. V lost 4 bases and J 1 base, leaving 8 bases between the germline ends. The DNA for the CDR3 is TGTGCCAGCAGCTCCCCAGTTTCCTACGAGCAGTACTTC. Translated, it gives CASSSPVSYEQYF.

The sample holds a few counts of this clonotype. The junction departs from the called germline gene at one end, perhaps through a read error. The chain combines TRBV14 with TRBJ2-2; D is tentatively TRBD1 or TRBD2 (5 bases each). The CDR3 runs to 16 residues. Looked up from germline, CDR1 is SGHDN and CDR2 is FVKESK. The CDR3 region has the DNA TGTGCCAGCAGCCGTGAGGGACCGAGGAACGCCGGGGAACTGTTTTTT. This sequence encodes CASSREGPRNAGELFF.

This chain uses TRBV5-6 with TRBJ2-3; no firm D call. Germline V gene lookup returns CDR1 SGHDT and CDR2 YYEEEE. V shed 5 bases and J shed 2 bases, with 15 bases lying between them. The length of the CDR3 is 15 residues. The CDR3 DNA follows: TGTGCCAGCAGTCCCCCAGCTGGTATCACAGATACGCAGTATTTT. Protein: CASSPPAGITDTQYF.

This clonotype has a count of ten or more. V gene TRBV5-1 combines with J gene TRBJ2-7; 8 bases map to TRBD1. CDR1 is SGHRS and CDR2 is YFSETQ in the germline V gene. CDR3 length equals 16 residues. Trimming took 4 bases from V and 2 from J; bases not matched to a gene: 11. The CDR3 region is CASSVTGVNQPYEQYF. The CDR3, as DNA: TGCGCCAGCAGCGTGACAGGGGTCAATCAGCCCTACGAGCAGTACTTC.

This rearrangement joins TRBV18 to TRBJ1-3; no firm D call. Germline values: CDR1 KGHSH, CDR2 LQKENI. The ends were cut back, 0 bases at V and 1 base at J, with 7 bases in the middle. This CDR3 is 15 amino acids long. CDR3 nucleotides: TGTGCCAGCTCACCACCGGGATCATCTGGAAACACCATATATTTT. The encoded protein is CASSPPGSSGNTIYF. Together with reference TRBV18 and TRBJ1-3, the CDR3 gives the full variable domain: NAGVMQNPRHLVRRRGQEARLRCSPMKGHSHVYWYRQLPEEGLKFMVYLQKENIIDESGMPKERFSAEFPKEGPSILRIQQVVRGDSAAYFCASSPPGSSGNTIYFGEGSWLTVV.

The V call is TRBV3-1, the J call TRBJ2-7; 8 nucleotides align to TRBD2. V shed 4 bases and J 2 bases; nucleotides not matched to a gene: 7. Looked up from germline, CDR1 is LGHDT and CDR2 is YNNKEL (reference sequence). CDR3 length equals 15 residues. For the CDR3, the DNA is TGTGCCAGCAGCCCCGCGGTAGCGGGGACCTACGAGCAGTACTTC. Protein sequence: CASSPAVAGTYEQYF.

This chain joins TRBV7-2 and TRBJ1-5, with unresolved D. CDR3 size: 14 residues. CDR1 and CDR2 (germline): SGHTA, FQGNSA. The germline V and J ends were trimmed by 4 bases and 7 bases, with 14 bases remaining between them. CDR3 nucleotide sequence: TGTGCCAGCAGCTCCATGGTTGTGGGGCAGCCCCAGCATTTT. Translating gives CASSSMVVGQPQHF.

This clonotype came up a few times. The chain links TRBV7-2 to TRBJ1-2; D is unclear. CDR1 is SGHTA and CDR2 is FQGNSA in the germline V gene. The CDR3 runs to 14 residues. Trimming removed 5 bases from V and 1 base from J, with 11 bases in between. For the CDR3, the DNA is TGTGCCAGCAGCCCCCCCCCTGATAACTATGGCTACACCTTC. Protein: CASSPPPDNYGYTF. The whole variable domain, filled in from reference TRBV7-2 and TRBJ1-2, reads GAGVSQSPSNKVTEKGKDVELRCDPISGHTALYWYRQSLGQGLEFLIYFQGNSAPDKSGLPSDRFSAERTGGSVSTLTIQRTQQEDSAVYLCASSPPPDNYGYTFGSGTRLTVV.

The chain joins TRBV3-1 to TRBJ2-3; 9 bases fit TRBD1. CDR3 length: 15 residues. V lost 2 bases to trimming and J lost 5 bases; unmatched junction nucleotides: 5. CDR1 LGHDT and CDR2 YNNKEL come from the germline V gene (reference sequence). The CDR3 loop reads CASSQTGGDGDTQYF. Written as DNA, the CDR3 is TGTGCCAGCAGCCAAACAGGGGGCGACGGAGATACGCAGTATTTT.

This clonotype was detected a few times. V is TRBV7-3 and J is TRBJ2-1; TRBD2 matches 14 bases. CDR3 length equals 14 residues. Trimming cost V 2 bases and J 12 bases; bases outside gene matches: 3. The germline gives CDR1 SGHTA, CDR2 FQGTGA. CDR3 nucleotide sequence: TGTGCCAGCAGCTTAGGACTAGCGGGAGGTCTGCAGTTCTTC. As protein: CASSLGLAGGLQFF. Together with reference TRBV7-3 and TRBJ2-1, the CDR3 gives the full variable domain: GAGVSQTPSNKVTEKGKYVELRCDPISGHTALYWYRQSLGQGPEFLIYFQGTGAADDSGLPNDRFFAVRPEGSVSTLKIQRTERGDSAVYLCASSLGLAGGLQFFGPGTRLTVL.

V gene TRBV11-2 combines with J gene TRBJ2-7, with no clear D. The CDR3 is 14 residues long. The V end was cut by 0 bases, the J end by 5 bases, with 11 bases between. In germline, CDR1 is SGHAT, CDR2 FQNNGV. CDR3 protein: CASSLDPGIDEQYF. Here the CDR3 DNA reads TGTGCCAGCAGCTTAGATCCGGGCATCGACGAGCAGTACTTC.

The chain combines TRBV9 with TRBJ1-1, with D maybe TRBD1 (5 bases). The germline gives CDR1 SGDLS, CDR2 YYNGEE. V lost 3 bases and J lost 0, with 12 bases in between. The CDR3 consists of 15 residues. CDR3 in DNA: TGTGCCAGCAGCGGCTCGACAGACATGAACACTGAAGCTTTCTTT. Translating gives CASSGSTDMNTEAFF.

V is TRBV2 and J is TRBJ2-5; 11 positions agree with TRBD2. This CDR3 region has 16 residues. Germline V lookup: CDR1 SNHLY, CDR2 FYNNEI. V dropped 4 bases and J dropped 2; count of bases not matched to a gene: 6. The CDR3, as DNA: TGTGCCAGCAGTGCTCCGGGACTAGCGGCGCAAGAGACCCAGTACTTC. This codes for CASSAPGLAAQETQYF.

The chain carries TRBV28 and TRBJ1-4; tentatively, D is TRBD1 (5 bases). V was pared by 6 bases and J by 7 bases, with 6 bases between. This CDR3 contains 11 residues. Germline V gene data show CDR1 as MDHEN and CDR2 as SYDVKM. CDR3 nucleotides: TGTGCCAGCAGAAGGGGTGAAAAACTGTTTTTT. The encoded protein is CASRRGEKLFF.

CDR3 DNA: TGTGCCAGCAGCTATAATTTCCCTCAAGAGACCCAGTACTTC. It yields the protein CASSYNFPQETQYF. This rearrangement joins TRBV11-2 to TRBJ2-7; no reliable D call. The J call may be wrong; the DNA end is better matched by TRBJ2-5. The length of the CDR3 is 14 residues. Germline CDR1 is SGHAT and CDR2 is FQNNGV.

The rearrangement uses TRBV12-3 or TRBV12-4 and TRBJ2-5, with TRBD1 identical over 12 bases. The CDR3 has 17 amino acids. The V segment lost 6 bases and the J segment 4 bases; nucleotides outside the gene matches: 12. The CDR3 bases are TGTGCCAGCAGGATGGGACAGGGGGCGAGTGGCGGAGAGACCCAGTACTTC. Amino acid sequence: CASRMGQGASGGETQYF.

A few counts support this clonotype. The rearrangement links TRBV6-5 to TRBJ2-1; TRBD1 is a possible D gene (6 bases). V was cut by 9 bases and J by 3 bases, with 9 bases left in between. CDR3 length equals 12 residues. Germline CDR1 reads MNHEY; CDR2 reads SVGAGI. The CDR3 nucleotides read TGTGCCAGTAAGGGGGTCTACAATGAGCAGTTCTTC. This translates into CASKGVYNEQFF.

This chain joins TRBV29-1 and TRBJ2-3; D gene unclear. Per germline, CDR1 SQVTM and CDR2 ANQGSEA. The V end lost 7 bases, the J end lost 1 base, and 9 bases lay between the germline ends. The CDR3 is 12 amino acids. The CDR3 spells CSGEPGTDTQYF. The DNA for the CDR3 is TGCAGCGGAGAACCTGGCACAGATACGCAGTATTTT.

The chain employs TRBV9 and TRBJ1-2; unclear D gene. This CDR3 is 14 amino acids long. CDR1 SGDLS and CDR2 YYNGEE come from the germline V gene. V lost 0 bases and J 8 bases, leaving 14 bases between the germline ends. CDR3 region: CASSVGEGLAGYTF. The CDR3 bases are TGTGCCAGCAGCGTAGGCGAAGGGCTAGCAGGCTACACCTTC.

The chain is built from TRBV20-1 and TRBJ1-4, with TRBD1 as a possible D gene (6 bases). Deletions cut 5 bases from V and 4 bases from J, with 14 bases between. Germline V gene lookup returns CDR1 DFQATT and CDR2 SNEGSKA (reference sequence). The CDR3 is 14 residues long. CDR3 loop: CSAGPGAGNEKLFF. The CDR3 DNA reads TGCAGTGCTGGCCCGGGGGCCGGTAATGAAAAACTGTTTTTT.

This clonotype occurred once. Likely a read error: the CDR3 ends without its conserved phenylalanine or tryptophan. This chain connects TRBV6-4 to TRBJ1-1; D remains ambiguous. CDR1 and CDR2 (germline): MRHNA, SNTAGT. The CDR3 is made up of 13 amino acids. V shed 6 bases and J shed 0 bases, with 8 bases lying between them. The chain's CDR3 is CASSTFMNTEAFL. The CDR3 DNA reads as TGTGCCAGCAGCACGTTCATGAACACTGAAGCTTTCCTT.

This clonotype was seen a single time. The CDR3 spells CASSEISGTGGRNEQFF. The CDR3 DNA reads as TGCGCCAGCAGTGAGATATCCGGGACAGGGGGCAGGAATGAGCAGTTCTTC. The chain employs TRBV10-2 and TRBJ2-1; 12 bases map to TRBD1. CDR3 size: 17 residues. The trim removed 2 bases at V and 7 bases at J, leaving 9 bases unmatched. Germline values: CDR1 WSHSY, CDR2 SAAADI.